The entry below gives a single T cell receptor (beta chain) sequence along with its context. This entry comes from a study of beta chain features in type 1 diabetes. Expressed TCRB transcripts were sequenced after all isolated RNA was converted to cDNA. Sequencing was performed with immunoSEQ multiplex PCR; in TCRdb, only in-frame clones are kept and a portion is missing. The repertoire holds approximately 380,000 clones, with roughly 16% as singletons. Trimming at V came to 7 bases and at J to 4 bases, leaving 11 bases not matched to a gene. Germline CDR1 MDHEN, CDR2 SYDVKM. This CDR3 spans 15 amino acids.

Sequenced: naive CD4+ T cells from blood. V and J are TRBV28 and TRBJ2-7; 9 bases are a match to TRBD2. This clonotype was obtained from a woman aged 18-29 years in good health. The CDR3 DNA is TGTGCCAGCACCGACGGGCTAGCGGGACGGTACGAGCAGTACTTC. Translating it yields CASTDGLAGRYEQYF. The whole variable domain, remainder taken from reference TRBV28 and TRBJ2-7, is DVKVTQSSRYLVKRTGEKVFLECVQDMDHENMFWYRQDPGLGLRLIYFSYDVKMKEKGDIPEGYSVSREKKERFSLILESASTNQTSMYLCASTDGLAGRYEQYFGPGTRLTVT.